This TCR beta chain comes out of a study of OX40 agonist ivuxolimab in advanced cancers. Drawing of blood for sampling happened at baseline, at cycle 4 day 1, and at cycle 7 day 1. Notes on the study in general: Researchers did not establish what antigens the expanded peripheral T cells target.

Comments on this clone: Antigen: not known.

Profiled with immunoSEQ multiplex PCR; TCRdb holds only in-frame clones, not every one. The table includes about 64,000 clones, 84% detected once. The CDR3 length is 13 residues. Trimming took off 3 bases at V and 5 bases at J, with 9 bases between the two ends. Germline lookup yields CDR1 SGHTA and CDR2 FQGNSA. The chain carries TRBV7-2 and TRBJ2-3; no firm D call. The TCR comes from an adult with an advanced solid tumor such as melanoma, head and neck, liver or kidney cancer. This sample comprised CD4+ or CD8+ T cells sorted from blood, obtained in a trial of the OX40 agonist ivuxolimab. The CDR3 here is CASSFLLGDTQYF. CDR3 bases: TGTGCCAGCAGCTTCCTCCTGGGAGATACGCAGTATTTT. The full variable domain, in which reference TRBV7-2 and TRBJ2-3 provide the parts outside the CDR3, is GAGVSQSPSNKVTEKGKDVELRCDPISGHTALYWYRQSLGQGLEFLIYFQGNSAPDKSGLPSDRFSAERTGGSVSTLTIQRTQQEDSAVYLCASSFLLGDTQYFGPGTRLTVL.